This T cell receptor (beta chain) was obtained from a study of control samples from healthy donors and cancer patients. The V gene lost 5 bases and the J gene lost 4 bases, with 6 bases spanning the gap. CDR3 length: 12 amino acids. CDR1 is SGHNT and CDR2 is YENEEA in the germline V gene. Assay: immunoSEQ multiplex PCR; the TCRdb copy retains only in-frame clones and omits some. The sample holds approximately 150,000 clones, around 90% seen once. The source of this sequence is a man aged 25 to 40 in good health. Sequencing was done on a sample of blood. The chain uses TRBV11-3 and TRBJ1-3; no firm D call. The CDR3 bases are TGTGCCAGCAGCGTGGGGGGAAACACCATATATTTT. Its protein is CASSVGGNTIYF.